This T cell receptor (beta chain) was sequenced for a study of CD8 T cells in Susac syndrome. Random hexamers were used to reverse transcribe the RNA input (about 0.5 to 1 ug). The authors amplified TCR beta CDR3 across 54 Vbeta and 13 Jbeta using immunoSEQ multiplex PCR. MiXCR, applied by TCRdb to the immunoSEQ multiplex PCR reads, yields one record per CDR3 protein. The sample lists tens of thousands of distinct CDR3 sequences, approximately 94% seen once, with roughly 0.4% in the top ten. Trimming took off 3 bases at V and 5 bases at J, with 23 bases between the two ends. This CDR3 contains 18 residues. Germline CDR1 is SGDLS and CDR2 is YYNGEE. Treatment-naive patients with stable or active relapsing-remitting disease served as multiple sclerosis controls.

This sequence was found in a human donor with multiple sclerosis. V is TRBV9 and J is TRBJ1-4; unclear D gene. Specimen: CD8+ T cells from PBMCs. Here the CDR3 reads CASSALSSPRGVNEKLFF. In DNA, the CDR3 is TGTGCCAGCAGCGCCCTAAGCTCCCCCCGGGGTGTAAATGAAAAACTGTTTTTT.